This is a list of T cell receptor beta chains from one sample in a study of blood T cell repertoires in COVID-19. TCRdb's table, derived via immunoSEQ multiplex PCR, lists solely in-frame clones and lacks some. The sample has over 110,000 clones, 80% to 90% seen once. Sequenced sample: peripheral blood. These receptors originate from a man between 60 and 75 years old with active or convalescent COVID-19. CDR3s include the opening cysteine and the closing phenylalanine or tryptophan. A D gene is named only where the DNA matches it firmly. Some rows mark clone size as missing; the rest say once, few, many or name a class of expanded clone.

D gene,J gene,clone size,V gene,CDR3 DNA,CDR3 protein
.,TRBJ2-4,.,TRBV2,TGTGCCAGCCAGCCGGACATCCTATTAGCCAAAAACATTCAGTACTTC,CASQPDILLAKNIQYF
TRBD1,TRBJ1-1,.,TRBV6-2/TRBV6-3,TGTGCCAGCAGCCACGAAACAGGGGGAGTTTCCACTGAAGCTTTCTTT,CASSHETGGVSTEAFF
.,TRBJ1-5,.,TRBV5-1,TGCGCCACCCATACTATCAATCAGCCCCAGCATTTT,CATHTINQPQHF
.,TRBJ1-1,.,TRBV19,TGTGCCAGTAGTATAGATTTATCGGAGGGGTTAAACACTGAAGCTTTCTTT,CASSIDLSEGLNTEAFF
TRBD2,TRBJ2-1,.,TRBV6-2/TRBV6-3,TGTGCCAGCAGTTACTCGAGCGGGGGTTCCTACAATGAGCAGTTCTTC,CASSYSSGGSYNEQFF
TRBD1,TRBJ1-4,.,TRBV19,TGTGCCAGTAGTATCGGGGACAGGGTGGTAAAACTGTTTTTT,CASSIGDRVVKLFF
.,TRBJ2-6,once,TRBV5-8,TGTGCCAGCAGCTTGGTTCAGTCCCCAATCTCTGGGGCCAACGTCCTGACTTTC,CASSLVQSPISGANVLTF
.,TRBJ2-1,.,TRBV7-9,TGTGCCAGCAGCCCTAGTAATGAGCAGTTCTTC,CASSPSNEQFF
.,TRBJ1-4,.,TRBV7-9,TGTGCCAGCAGCTTTAGGGGCCATGCAACTAATGAAAAACTGTTTTTT,CASSFRGHATNEKLFF
.,TRBJ1-5,.,TRBV2,TGTGCCAGCAGCCTCCAGGGGACGAGCAATCAGCCCCAGCATTTT,CASSLQGTSNQPQHF
TRBD1,TRBJ2-3,.,TRBV29-1,TGCAGCGTTTCTAGGACAGGTTACACAGATACGCAGTATTTT,CSVSRTGYTDTQYF
TRBD2,TRBJ2-3,.,TRBV20-1,TGCAGTGCTAGTCCGGCTAGCGGGGTTCGTGATACGCAGTATTTT,CSASPASGVRDTQYF
.,TRBJ1-2,.,TRBV5-8,TGTGCCAGCAGCTTGGCAGGATATGGCTACACCTTC,CASSLAGYGYTF
.,TRBJ2-3,.,TRBV12-3/TRBV12-4,TGTGCCAGTAGGGACACCAGCACAGATACGCAGTATTTT,CASRDTSTDTQYF
TRBD2,TRBJ2-1,.,TRBV24-1,TGTGCCACCAGTGATTTCGGGGGGAATGAGCAGTTCTTC,CATSDFGGNEQFF
.,TRBJ1-2,.,TRBV4-3,TGCGCCAGCAGCCAAGATCTCTATGGAGGCTATGGCTACACCTTC,CASSQDLYGGYGYTF
.,TRBJ1-6,few,TRBV10-2,TGCGCCAGCAGATTGGGGGGAGGGGGTGATTCACCCCTCCACTTT,CASRLGGGGDSPLHF
TRBD1,TRBJ1-6,.,TRBV4-1,TGCGCCAGCAGCCAAAGGGACAGGGCCGATTCACCCCTCCACTTT,CASSQRDRADSPLHF
TRBD1,TRBJ2-7,.,TRBV27,TGTGCCAGCACCCTCATCGGGACAGGGTCCTACGAGCAGTACTTC,CASTLIGTGSYEQYF
TRBD1,TRBJ1-1,.,TRBV5-1,TGCGCCAGCAGCGGAACGGGACAGTACGTGAACACTGAAGCTTTCTTT,CASSGTGQYVNTEAFF
.,TRBJ1-5,.,TRBV4-1,TGCGCCAGCAGCACAGGGTCTCTTCAGCCCCAGCATTTT,CASSTGSLQPQHF
.,TRBJ2-1,few,TRBV10-2,TGCGCCAGCACCGAGGCGCTCAGCTCCTACAATGAGCAGTTCTTC,CASTEALSSYNEQFF
.,TRBJ1-2,.,TRBV18,TGTGCCAGCTCACCATCGTTGCCACCGGATGGCTACACCTTC,CASSPSLPPDGYTF
.,TRBJ2-3,.,TRBV9,TGTGCCAGCAGCCCCAACCTTAAACTAGATACGCAGTATTTT,CASSPNLKLDTQYF
.,TRBJ1-1,.,TRBV5-1,TGCGCCAGCAGCTTCAGTGAGGACACTGAAGCTTTCTTT,CASSFSEDTEAFF